This T cell receptor (beta chain) was recovered during a study of shared clonotypes between healthy human individuals. Whole-study findings and limits: Naive subsets tended to show greater estimated richness than memory subsets. Some clonotypes were shared by all four sorted-subset donors, while others were not shared. The non-shared ones had lower generation probabilities than the shared ones.

The CDR3 covers 12 residues. CDR1 is GTSNPN, CDR2 SVGIG, per germline (reference sequence). The count of this clone is one. As yet, its antigen is unknown. The germline gene is not matched at one end of the junction; a read error may be the cause. Deep-level settings were used for running the assay. The table came from immunoSEQ multiplex PCR; TCRdb's copy has only in-frame clones and leaves some out. This sample carries a few hundred thousand clones, around 67% of them seen once, and the ten largest clones take more than 9%. The genes are TRBV30 and TRBJ1-2, with a weak D call TRBD1 (5 bases). The clonotype originates from a man aged 25-45 years in good health. The source material was memory CD4+ T cells sorted from blood. Documented subset: CD45RA-negative fraction. CDR3 nucleotides: TGTGCCTGGAGGGCAGGGTCGGGGATGGGATTCTTC. Its translation: CAWRAGSGMGFF.